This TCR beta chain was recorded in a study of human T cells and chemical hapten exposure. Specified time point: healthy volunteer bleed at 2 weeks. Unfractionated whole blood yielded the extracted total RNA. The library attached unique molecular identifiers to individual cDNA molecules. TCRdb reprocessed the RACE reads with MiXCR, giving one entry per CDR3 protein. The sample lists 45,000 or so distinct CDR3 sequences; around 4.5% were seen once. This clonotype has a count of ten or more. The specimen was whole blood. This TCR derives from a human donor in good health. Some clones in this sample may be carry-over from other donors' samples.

CDR3 in DNA: TGTGCCAGCAGCATTGTAGGGCTCTCCTACGAGCAGTACTTC. Translated: CASSIVGLSYEQYF. The chain combines TRBV12-3 or TRBV12-4 with TRBJ2-7; the D is unclear. The length of the CDR3 is 14 residues. Trimming cost V 6 bases and J 0 bases, with 12 bases left between them.